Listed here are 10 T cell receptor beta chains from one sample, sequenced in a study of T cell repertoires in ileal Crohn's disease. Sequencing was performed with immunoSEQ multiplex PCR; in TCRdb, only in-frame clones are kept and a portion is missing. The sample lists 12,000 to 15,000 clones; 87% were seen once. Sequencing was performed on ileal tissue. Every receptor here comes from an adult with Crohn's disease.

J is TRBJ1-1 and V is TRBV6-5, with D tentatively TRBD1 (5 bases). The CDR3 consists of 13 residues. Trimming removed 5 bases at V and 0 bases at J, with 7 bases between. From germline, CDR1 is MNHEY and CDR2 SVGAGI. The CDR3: CASSKGLNTEAFF. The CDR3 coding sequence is TGTGCCAGCAGTAAGGGGTTGAACACTGAAGCTTTCTTT.

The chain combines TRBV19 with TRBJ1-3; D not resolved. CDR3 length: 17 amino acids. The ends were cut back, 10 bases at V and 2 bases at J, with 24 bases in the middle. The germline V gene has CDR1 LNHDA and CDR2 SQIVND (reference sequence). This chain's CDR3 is CATLARTGIRAGNTIYF. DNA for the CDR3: TGTGCCACCCTAGCCCGGACGGGGATCAGAGCTGGAAACACCATATATTTT.

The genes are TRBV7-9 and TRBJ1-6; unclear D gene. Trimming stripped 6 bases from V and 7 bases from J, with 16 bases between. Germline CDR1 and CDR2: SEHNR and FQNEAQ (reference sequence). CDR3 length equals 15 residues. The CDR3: CASSFFNAGNSPLHF. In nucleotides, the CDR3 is TGTGCCAGCAGTTTCTTTAATGCGGGGAATTCACCCCTCCACTTT.

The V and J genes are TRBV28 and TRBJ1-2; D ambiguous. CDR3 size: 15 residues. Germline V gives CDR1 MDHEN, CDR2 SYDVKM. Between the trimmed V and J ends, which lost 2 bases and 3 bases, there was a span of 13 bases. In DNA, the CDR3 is TGTGCCAGCAGTTTAATGCGGCACGGGGACTATGGCTACACCTTC. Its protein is CASSLMRHGDYGYTF.

CDR3: CASGEGEFGSGANVLTF. The CDR3, as DNA: TGTGCCAGTGGGGAGGGGGAGTTTGGGTCTGGGGCCAACGTCCTGACTTTC. The chain employs TRBV2 and TRBJ2-6; a possible D gene is TRBD2 (7 bases). The CDR3 totals 17 residues. V was pared by 9 bases and J by 1 base, with 19 bases between. The germline V gene encodes CDR1 SNHLY and CDR2 FYNNEI.

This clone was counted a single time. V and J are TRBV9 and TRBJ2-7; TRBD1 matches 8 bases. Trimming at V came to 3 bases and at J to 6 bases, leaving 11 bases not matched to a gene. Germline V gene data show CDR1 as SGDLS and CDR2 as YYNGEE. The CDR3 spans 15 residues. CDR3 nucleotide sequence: TGTGCCAGCAGCGGGCCCGACAGGGGTGGAAGCGAGCAGTACTTC. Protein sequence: CASSGPDRGGSEQYF. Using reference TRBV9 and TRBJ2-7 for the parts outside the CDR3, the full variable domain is DSGVTQTPKHLITATGQRVTLRCSPRSGDLSVYWYQQSLDQGLQFLIQYYNGEERAKGNILERFSAQQFPDLHSELNLSSLELGDSALYFCASSGPDRGGSEQYFGPGTRLTVT.

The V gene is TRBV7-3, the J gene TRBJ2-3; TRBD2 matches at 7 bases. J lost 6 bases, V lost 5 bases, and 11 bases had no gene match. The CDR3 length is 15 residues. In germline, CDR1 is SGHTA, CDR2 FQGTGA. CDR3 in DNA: TGTGCCAGCAGCCGGGCGGGGGACCCCTATGATACGCAGTATTTT. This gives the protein CASSRAGDPYDTQYF.

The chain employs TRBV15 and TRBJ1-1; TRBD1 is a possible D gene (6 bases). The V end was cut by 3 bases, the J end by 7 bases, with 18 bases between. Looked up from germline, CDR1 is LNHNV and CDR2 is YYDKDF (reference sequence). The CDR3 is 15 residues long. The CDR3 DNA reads TGTGCCACCAGCAGCCTAAGGACAGCCACCGATGAAGCTTTCTTT. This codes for CATSSLRTATDEAFF.

The CDR3 nucleotides are TGCGCCAGCGGATCGGGGTTGCATGAGCAGTTCTTC. This translates into CASGSGLHEQFF. V usage is TRBV5-1 and J usage is TRBJ2-1, with D maybe TRBD2 (5 bases). Germline values: CDR1 SGHRS, CDR2 YFSETQ. There are 12 residues in the CDR3. Trimming cost V 7 bases and J 8 bases, with 13 bases left between them.

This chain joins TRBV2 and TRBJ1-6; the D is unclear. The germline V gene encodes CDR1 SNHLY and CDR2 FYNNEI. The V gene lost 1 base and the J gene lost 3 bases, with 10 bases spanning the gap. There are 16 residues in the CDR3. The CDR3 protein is CASSEGLALYNSPLHF. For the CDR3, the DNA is TGTGCCAGCAGTGAAGGGCTAGCTCTCTATAATTCACCCCTCCACTTT.